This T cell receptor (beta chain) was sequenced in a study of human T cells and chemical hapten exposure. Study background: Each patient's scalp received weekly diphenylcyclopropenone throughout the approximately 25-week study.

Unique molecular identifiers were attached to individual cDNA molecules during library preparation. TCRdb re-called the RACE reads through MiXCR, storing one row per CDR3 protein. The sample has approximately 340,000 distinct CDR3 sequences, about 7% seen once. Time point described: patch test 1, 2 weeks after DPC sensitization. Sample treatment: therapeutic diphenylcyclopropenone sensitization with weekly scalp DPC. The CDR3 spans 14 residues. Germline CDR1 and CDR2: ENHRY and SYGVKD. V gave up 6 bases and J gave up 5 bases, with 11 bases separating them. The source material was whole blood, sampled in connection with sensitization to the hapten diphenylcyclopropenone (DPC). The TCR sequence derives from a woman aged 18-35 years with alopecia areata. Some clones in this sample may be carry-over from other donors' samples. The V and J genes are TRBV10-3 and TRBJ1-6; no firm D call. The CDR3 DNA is TGTGCCATCAGCATGGGAGGGAATAATTCACCCCTCCACTTT. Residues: CAISMGGNNSPLHF.